The source of this T cell receptor (beta chain) is a study of shared clonotypes between healthy human individuals. Study at large: Per donor, CD8 memory used one plate, CD8 naive used two, CD4 memory used three and CD4 naive used three. Points from the study as a whole: Against clonotypes common to all four donors, non-shared ones had lower generation probabilities. Despite large depth, rarefaction showed incomplete sorted-subset sequencing. Read depth was anticipated to influence clonotype sharing among donors.

Note on this clone: The antigen remains undetermined.

V shed 4 bases, J shed 1 base, and the junction held 6 bases outside the gene matches. Germline CDR1 is SGDLS and CDR2 is YYNGEE. CDR3 length: 15 amino acids. Libraries were prepared by immunoSEQ multiplex PCR; TCRdb keeps only in-frame clonotypes and omits some of them. This table holds about 820,000 clones, about 92% found once. CD45RO-negative, CCR7-selected cells formed the naive CD8 fraction, which excluded terminally differentiated effector memory CD45RA+ cells. Sequenced: naive CD8+ T cells sorted from blood. This rearrangement joins TRBV9 to TRBJ2-7; 9 nucleotides agree with TRBD2. This sequence was found in a man aged 25-45 years in good health. CDR3 coding DNA: TGTGCCAGCAGCACTTTAGCGGGAGTATCCTACGAGCAGTACTTC. As protein: CASSTLAGVSYEQYF.